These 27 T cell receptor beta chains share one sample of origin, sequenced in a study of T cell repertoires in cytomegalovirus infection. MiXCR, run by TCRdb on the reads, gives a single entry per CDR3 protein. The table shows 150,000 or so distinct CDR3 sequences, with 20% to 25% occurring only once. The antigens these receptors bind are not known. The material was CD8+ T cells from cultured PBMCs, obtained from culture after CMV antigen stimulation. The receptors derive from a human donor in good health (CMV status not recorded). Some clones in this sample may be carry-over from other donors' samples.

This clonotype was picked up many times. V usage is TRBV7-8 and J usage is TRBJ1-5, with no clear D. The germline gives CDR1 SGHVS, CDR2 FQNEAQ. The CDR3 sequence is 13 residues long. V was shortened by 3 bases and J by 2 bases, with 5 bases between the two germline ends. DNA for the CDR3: TGTGCCAGCAGCTTGGGCCGCAATCAGCCCCAGCATTTT. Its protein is CASSLGRNQPQHF. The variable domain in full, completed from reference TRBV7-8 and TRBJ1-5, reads GAGVSQSPRYKVAKRGQDVALRCDPISGHVSLFWYQQALGQGPEFLTYFQNEAQLDKSGLPSDRFFAERPEGSVSTLKIQRTQQEDSAVYLCASSLGRNQPQHFGDGTRLSIL.

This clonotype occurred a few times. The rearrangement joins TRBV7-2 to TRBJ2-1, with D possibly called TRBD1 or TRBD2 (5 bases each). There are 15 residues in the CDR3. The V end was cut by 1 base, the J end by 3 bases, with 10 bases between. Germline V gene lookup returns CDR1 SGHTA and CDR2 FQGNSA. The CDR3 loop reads CASSLDGTVYNEQFF. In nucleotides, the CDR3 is TGTGCCAGCAGCTTAGACGGGACCGTCTACAATGAGCAGTTCTTC.

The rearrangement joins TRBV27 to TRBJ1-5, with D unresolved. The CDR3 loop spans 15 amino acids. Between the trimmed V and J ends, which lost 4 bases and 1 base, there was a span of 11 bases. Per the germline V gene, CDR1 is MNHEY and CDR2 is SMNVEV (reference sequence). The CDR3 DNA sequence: TGTGCCAGCAGTTCATTCTATAGGAGCAATCAGCCCCAGCATTTT. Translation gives CASSSFYRSNQPQHF.

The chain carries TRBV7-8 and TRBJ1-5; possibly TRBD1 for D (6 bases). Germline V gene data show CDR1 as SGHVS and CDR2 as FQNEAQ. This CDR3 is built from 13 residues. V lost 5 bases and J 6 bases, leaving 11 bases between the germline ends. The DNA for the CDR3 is TGTGCCAGCAGCACGTCAGGGGCTCAGCCCCAGCATTTT. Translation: CASSTSGAQPQHF. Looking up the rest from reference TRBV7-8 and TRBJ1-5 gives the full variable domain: GAGVSQSPRYKVAKRGQDVALRCDPISGHVSLFWYQQALGQGPEFLTYFQNEAQLDKSGLPSDRFFAERPEGSVSTLKIQRTQQEDSAVYLCASSTSGAQPQHFGDGTRLSIL.

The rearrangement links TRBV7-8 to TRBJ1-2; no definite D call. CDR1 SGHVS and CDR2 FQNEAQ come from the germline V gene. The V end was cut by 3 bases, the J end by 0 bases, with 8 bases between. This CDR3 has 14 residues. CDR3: CASSFDKANYGYTF. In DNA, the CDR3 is TGTGCCAGCAGCTTCGACAAAGCTAACTATGGCTACACCTTC.

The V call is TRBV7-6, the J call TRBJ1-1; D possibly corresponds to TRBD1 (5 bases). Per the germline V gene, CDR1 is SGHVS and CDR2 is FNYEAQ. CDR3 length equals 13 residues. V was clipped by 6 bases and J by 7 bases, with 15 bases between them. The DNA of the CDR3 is TGTGCCAGCAGTCTCCTCGGGGGTATTGAAGCTTTCTTT. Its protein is CASSLLGGIEAFF.

The CDR3 protein is CASTPPRGEDEQFF. CDR3 in DNA: TGTGCCAGCACCCCCCCGCGGGGGGAGGATGAGCAGTTCTTC. V usage is TRBV6-1 and J usage is TRBJ2-1; 8 positions match TRBD2. Trimming removed 7 bases from V and 8 bases from J; junction bases left unmatched: 10. Germline V lookup: CDR1 MNHNS, CDR2 SASEGT. The CDR3 contains 14 residues.

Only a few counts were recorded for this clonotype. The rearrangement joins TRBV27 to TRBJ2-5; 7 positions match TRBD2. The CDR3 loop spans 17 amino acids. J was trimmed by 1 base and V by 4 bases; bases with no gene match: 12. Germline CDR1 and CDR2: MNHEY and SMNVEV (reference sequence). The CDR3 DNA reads TGTGCCAGCAGTTCCCCGGGGGAGCGGGGCCTCCAAGAGACCCAGTACTTC. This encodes CASSSPGERGLQETQYF.

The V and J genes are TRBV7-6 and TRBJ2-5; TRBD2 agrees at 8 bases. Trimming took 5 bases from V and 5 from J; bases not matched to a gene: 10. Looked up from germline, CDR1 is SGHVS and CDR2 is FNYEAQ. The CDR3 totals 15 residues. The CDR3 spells CASSTSTSEGETQYF. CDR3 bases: TGTGCCAGCAGCACCTCGACTAGCGAGGGGGAGACCCAGTACTTC.

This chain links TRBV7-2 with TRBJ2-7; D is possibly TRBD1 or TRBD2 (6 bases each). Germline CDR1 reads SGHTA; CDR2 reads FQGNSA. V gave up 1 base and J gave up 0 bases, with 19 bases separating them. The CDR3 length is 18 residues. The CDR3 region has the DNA TGTGCCAGCAGCTTAGGGATTCCCTCCGGGGGCCTCTCCTACGAGCAGTACTTC. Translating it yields CASSLGIPSGGLSYEQYF.

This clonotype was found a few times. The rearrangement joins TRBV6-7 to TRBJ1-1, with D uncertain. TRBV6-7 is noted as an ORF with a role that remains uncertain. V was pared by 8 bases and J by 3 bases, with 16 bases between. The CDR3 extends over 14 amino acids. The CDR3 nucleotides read TGTGCCAGCGGCCTCAAAAGGCGCGACACTGAAGCTTTCTTT. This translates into CASGLKRRDTEAFF.

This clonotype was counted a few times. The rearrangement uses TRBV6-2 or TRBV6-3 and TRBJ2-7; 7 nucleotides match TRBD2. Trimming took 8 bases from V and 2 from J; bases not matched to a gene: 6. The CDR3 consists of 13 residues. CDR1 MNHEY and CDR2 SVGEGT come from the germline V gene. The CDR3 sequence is CASRGEGAYEQYF. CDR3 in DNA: TGTGCCAGCCGCGGGGAGGGAGCCTACGAGCAGTACTTC.

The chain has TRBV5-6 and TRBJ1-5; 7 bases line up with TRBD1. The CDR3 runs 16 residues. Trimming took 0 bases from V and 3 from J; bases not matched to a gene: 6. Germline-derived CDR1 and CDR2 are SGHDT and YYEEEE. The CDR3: CASSLGGTAFNQPQHF. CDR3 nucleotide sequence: TGTGCCAGCAGCTTGGGAGGGACAGCATTCAATCAGCCCCAGCATTTT.

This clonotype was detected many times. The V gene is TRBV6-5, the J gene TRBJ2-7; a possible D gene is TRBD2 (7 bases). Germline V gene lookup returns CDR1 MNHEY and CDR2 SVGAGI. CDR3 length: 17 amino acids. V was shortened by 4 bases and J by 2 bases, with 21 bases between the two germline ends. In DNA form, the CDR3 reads TGTGCCAGCAGTTCCACCCTCCTGGGGGGGCAGACCTACGAGCAGTACTTC. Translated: CASSSTLLGGQTYEQYF.

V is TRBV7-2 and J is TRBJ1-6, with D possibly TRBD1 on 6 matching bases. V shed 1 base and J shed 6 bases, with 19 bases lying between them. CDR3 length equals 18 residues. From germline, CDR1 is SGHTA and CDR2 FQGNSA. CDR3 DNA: TGTGCCAGCAGCTTAGACGGGGGGGCCCCGAGACGTAATTCACCCCTCCACTTT. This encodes CASSLDGGAPRRNSPLHF.

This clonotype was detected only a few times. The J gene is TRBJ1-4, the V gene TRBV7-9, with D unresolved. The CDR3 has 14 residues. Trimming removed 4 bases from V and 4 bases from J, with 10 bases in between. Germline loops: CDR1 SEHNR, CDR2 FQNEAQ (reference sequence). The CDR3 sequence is CASSYKSSNEKLFF. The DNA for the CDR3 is TGTGCCAGCAGCTACAAGAGTAGTAATGAAAAACTGTTTTTT. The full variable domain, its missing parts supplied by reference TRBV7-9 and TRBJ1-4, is DTGVSQNPRHKITKRGQNVTFRCDPISEHNRLYWYRQTLGQGPEFLTYFQNEAQLEKSRLLSDRFSAERPKGSFSTLEIQRTEQGDSAMYLCASSYKSSNEKLFFGSGTQLSVL.

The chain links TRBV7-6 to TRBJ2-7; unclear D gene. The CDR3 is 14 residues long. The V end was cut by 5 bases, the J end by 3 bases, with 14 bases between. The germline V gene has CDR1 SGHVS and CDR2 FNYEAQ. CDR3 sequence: CASSQDRTNYEQYF. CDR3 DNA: TGTGCCAGCAGCCAGGACCGGACGAACTACGAGCAGTACTTC.

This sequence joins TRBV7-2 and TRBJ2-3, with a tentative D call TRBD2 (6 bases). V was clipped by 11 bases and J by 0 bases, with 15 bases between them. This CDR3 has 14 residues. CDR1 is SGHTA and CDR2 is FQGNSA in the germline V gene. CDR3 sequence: CASGRGASTDTQYF. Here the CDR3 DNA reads TGTGCCTCCGGGCGCGGGGCTAGCACAGATACGCAGTATTTT.

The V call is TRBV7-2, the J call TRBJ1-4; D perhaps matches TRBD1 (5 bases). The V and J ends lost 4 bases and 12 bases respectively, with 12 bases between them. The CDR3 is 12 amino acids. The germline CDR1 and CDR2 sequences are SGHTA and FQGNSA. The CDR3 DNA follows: TGTGCCAGCAGCTCCGGGGCGGTAGAACTGTTTTTT. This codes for CASSSGAVELFF.

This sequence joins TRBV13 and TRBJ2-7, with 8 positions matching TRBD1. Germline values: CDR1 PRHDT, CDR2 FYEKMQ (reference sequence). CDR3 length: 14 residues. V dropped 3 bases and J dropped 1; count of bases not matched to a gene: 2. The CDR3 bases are TGTGCCAGCAGCTTGACAGGGGCGTCCTACGAGCAGTACTTC. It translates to CASSLTGASYEQYF.

The CDR3 coding sequence is TGCGCCAGCAGCCAGTCGGGGTTCATGAACACTGAAGCTTTCTTT. Residues: CASSQSGFMNTEAFF. This chain joins TRBV4-3 and TRBJ1-1, with D unresolved. The V end lost 3 bases, the J end lost 0 bases, and 11 bases lay between the germline ends. CDR3 length: 15 amino acids. Germline lookup yields CDR1 LGHNA and CDR2 YSLEER.

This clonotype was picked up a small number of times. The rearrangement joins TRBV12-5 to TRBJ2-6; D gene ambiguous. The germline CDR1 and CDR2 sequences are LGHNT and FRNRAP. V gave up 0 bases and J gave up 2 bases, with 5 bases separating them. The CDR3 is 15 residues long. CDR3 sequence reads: CASGLVYPGANVLTF. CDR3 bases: TGTGCTAGTGGTTTGGTATACCCTGGGGCCAACGTCCTGACTTTC.

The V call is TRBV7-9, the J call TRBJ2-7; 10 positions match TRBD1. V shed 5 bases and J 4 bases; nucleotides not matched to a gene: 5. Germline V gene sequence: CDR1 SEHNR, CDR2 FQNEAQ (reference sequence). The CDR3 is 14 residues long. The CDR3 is CASSQRQGAYEQYF. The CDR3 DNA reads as TGTGCCAGCAGCCAACGACAGGGGGCTTACGAGCAGTACTTC.

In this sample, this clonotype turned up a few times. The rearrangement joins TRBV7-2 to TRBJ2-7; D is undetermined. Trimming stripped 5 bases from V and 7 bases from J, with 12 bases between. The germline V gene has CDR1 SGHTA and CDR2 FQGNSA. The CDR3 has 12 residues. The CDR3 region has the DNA TGTGCCAGCAGCCCAATGGATTGGGAGCAGTACTTC. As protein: CASSPMDWEQYF.

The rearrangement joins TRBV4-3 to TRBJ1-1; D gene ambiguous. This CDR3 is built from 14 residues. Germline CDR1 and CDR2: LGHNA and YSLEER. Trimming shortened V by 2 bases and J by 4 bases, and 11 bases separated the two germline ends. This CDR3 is CASSQPAGSTEAFF. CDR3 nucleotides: TGCGCCAGCAGCCAACCCGCCGGTAGCACTGAAGCTTTCTTT.

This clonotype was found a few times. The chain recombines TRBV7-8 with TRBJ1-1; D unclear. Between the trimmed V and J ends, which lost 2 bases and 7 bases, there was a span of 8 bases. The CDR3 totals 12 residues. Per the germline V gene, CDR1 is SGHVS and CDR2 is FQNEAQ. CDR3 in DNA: TGTGCCAGCAGCTTATTTCGAAGTGAAGCTTTCTTT. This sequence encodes CASSLFRSEAFF.

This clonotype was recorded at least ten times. The DNA of the CDR3 is TGTGCCAGCAGGGGAAACACTGAAGCTTTCTTT. It translates to CASRGNTEAFF. V usage is TRBV27 and J usage is TRBJ1-1; D not resolved. The CDR3 loop spans 11 amino acids. Germline CDR1 is MNHEY and CDR2 is SMNVEV (reference sequence). V lost 6 bases, J lost 2 bases, and 4 bases lay in between.